The T cell receptor (beta chain) under discussion was sequenced for a study of T cell changes during pregnancy in multiple sclerosis. The CDR3 spans 17 residues. Germline V gives CDR1 SEHNR, CDR2 FQNEAQ (reference sequence). V shed 5 bases, J shed 4 bases, and the junction held 15 bases outside the gene matches. Produced via immunoSEQ multiplex PCR; TCRdb's table is partial and in-frame only. The table records about 27,000 clones, 88% of them present only once. In this sample, this clone turned up once. The V and J genes are TRBV7-9 and TRBJ2-7; 9 nucleotides line up with TRBD2. Specimen: CD8+ T cells from peripheral blood mononuclear cells, collected in the second trimester of pregnancy. This clonotype originated in a female donor with multiple sclerosis, enrolled in a pregnancy study. The CDR3 spells CASSDLTSGYRFYEQYF. The CDR3 DNA reads TGTGCCAGCAGCGACCTAACTAGCGGGTACCGATTTTACGAGCAGTACTTC.